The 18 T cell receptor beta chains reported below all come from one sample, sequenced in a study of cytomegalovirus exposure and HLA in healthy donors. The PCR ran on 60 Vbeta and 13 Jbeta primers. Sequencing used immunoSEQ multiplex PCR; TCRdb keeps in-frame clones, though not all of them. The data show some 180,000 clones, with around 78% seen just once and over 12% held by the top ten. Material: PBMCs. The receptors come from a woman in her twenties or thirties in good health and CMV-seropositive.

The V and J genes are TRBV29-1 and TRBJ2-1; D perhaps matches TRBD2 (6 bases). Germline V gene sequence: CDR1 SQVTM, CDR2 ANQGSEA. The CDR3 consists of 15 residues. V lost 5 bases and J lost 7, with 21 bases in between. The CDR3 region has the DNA TGCAGCGTTTCTCAGTCCGGGACTCCGGGGAATGAGCAGTTCTTC. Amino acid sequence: CSVSQSGTPGNEQFF.

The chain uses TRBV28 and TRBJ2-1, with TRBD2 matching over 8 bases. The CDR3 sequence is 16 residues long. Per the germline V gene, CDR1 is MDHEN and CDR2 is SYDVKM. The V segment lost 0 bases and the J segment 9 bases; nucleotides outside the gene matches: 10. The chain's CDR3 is CASSLWDTGTSGEQFF. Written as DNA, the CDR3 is TGTGCCAGCAGTTTATGGGATACCGGGACTAGTGGTGAGCAGTTCTTC.

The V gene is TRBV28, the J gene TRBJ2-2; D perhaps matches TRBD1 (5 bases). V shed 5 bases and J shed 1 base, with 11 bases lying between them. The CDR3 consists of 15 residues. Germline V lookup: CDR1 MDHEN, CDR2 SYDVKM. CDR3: CASSQSDKNTGELFF. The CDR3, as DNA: TGTGCCAGCAGTCAATCGGACAAGAACACCGGGGAGCTGTTTTTT. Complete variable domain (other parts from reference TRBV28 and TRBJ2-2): DVKVTQSSRYLVKRTGEKVFLECVQDMDHENMFWYRQDPGLGLRLIYFSYDVKMKEKGDIPEGYSVSREKKERFSLILESASTNQTSMYLCASSQSDKNTGELFFGEGSRLTVL.

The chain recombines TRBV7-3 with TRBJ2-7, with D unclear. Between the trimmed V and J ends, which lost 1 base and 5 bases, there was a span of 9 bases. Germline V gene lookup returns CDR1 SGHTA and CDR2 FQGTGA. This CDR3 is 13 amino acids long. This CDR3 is CASSLSSSDEQYF. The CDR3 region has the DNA TGTGCCAGCAGCTTAAGCAGTTCCGACGAGCAGTACTTC.

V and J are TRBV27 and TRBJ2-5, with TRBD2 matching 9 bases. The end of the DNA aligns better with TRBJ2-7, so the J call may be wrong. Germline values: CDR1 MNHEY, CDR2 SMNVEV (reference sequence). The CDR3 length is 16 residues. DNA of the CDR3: TGTGCCAGCAGTTTCCGTAGCGGGGGCTTCCGGTACGAGCAGTACTTC. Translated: CASSFRSGGFRYEQYF.

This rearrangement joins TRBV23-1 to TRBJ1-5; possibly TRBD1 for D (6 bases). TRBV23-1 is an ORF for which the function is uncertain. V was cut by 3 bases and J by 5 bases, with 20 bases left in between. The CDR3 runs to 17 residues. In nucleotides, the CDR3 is TGCGCCAGCAGTCATAGTAGGGCCACAGGGTATGATCAGCCCCAGCATTTT. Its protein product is CASSHSRATGYDQPQHF.

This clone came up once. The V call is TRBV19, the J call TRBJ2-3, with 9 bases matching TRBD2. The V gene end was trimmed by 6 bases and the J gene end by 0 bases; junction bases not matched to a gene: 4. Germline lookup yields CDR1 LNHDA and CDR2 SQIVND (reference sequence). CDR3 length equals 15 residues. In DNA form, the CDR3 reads TGTGCCAGTAGAGAGGCGGGGGGGAGCACAGATACGCAGTATTTT. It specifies CASREAGGSTDTQYF.

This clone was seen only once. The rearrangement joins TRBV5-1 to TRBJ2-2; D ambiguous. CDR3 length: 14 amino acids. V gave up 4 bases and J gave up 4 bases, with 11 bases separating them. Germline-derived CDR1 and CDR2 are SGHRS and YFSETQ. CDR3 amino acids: CASSTQEPTGELFF. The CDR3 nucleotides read TGCGCCAGCAGCACCCAGGAACCCACCGGGGAGCTGTTTTTT.

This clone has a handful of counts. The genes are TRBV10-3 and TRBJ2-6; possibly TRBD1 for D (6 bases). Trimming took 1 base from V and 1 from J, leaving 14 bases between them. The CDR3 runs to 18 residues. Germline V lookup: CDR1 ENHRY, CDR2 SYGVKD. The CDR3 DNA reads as TGTGCCATCAGTGAGTATAGACAGGAACCGTCTGGGGCCAACGTCCTGACTTTC. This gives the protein CAISEYRQEPSGANVLTF.

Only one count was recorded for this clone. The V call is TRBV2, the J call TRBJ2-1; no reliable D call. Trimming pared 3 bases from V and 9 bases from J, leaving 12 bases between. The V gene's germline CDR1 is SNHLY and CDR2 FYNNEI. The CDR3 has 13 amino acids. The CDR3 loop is CASSDLGPGEQFF. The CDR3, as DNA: TGTGCCAGCAGTGATCTGGGTCCAGGTGAGCAGTTCTTC. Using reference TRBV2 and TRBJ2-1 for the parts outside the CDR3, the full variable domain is EPEVTQTPSHQVTQMGQEVILRCVPISNHLYFYWYRQILGQKVEFLVSFYNNEISEKSEIFDDQFSVERPDGSNFTLKIRSTKLEDSAMYFCASSDLGPGEQFFGPGTRLTVL.

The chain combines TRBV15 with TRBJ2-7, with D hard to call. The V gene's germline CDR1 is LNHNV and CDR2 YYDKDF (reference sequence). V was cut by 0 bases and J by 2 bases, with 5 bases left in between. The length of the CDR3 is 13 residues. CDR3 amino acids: CATSRDLAYEQYF. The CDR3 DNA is TGTGCCACCAGCAGAGATCTAGCCTACGAGCAGTACTTC.

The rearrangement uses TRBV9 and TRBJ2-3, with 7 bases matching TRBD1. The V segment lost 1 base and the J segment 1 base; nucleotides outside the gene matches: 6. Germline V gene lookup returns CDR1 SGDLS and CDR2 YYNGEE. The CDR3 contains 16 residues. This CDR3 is CASSVQPGQRTDTQYF. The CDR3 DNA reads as TGTGCCAGCAGCGTACAGCCGGGACAGCGCACAGATACGCAGTATTTT.

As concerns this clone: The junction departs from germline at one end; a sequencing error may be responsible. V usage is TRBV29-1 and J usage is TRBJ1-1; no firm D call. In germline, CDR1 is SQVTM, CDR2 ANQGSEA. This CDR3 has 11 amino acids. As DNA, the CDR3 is TGCAGCGCAACCGCGAACGCTGAAGCTTTCTTT. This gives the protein CSATANAEAFF.

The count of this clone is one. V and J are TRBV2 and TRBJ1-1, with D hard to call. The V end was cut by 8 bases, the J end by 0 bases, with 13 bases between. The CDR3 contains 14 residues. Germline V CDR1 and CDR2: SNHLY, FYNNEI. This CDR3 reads CASGWRTLNTEAFF. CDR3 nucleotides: TGTGCCAGCGGATGGCGGACTTTGAACACTGAAGCTTTCTTT.

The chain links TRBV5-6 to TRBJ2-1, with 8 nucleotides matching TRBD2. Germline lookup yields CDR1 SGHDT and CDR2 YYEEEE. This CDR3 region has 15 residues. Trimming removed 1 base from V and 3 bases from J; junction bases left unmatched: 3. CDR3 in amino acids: CASSLFLAGYNEQFF. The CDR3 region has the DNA TGTGCCAGCAGCTTGTTTCTAGCGGGCTACAATGAGCAGTTCTTC.

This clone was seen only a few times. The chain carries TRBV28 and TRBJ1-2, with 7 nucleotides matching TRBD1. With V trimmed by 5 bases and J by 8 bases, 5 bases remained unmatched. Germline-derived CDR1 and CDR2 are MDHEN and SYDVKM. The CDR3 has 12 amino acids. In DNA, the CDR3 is TGTGCCAGCAGTCTCGACAGGGACGGCTACACCTTC. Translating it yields CASSLDRDGYTF.

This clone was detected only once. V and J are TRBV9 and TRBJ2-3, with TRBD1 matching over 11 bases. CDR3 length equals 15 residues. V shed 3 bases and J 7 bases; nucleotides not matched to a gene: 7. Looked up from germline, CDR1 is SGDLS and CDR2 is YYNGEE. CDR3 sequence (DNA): TGTGCCAGCAGCGAATTAGGGACAGGGGGAAATACGCAGTATTTT. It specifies CASSELGTGGNTQYF.

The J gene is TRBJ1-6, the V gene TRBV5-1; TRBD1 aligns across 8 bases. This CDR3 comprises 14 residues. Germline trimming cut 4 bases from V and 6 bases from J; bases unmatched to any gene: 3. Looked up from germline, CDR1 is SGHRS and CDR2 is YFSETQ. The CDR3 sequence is CASSPQGANSPLHF. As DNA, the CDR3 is TGCGCCAGCAGCCCGCAGGGGGCTAATTCACCCCTCCACTTT.